This T cell receptor beta chain was captured by sequencing in a study of cytomegalovirus exposure and HLA in healthy donors. This CDR3 is 15 amino acids long. The germline V gene has CDR1 MNHNS and CDR2 SASEGT. V dropped 0 bases and J dropped 4 bases, with 10 bases sitting between them. This clone has only a few counts. This PCR relied on a set of 60 Vbeta primers and 13 Jbeta primers. Some clones are missing from TCRdb's copy, which holds only in-frame ones; the method was immunoSEQ multiplex PCR. The table shows about 160,000 clones, with roughly three quarters occurring only once. Input material: PBMCs. This chain links TRBV6-1 with TRBJ1-3, with a tentative D call TRBD1 (6 bases). This TCR was sampled from a man aged 18 to 30 in good health and CMV-seropositive. CDR3 DNA: TGTGCCAGCAGTGAAGCGGGAACAGGGGGAAACACCATATATTTT. Its protein product is CASSEAGTGGNTIYF.